This entry describes one T cell receptor beta chain. Its specificity is not known. The junction shows a germline mismatch at one end, possibly a read error. This sample was taken from a study of T cells in Graves' hyperthyroidism and ophthalmopathy. Study-level information: Peripheral blood samples were taken at initial diagnosis, prior to any treatment. Study-level findings and limits: Expanded thyroid clonotypes (above 0.001) were mostly also found in blood.

RNA transcripts provided the source from which TCR beta CDR3 regions were amplified. The HTBI primer set was used in a first-round RT-PCR of the TCR CDR3. MiXCR, run by TCRdb on the multiplex PCR reads, gives a single entry per CDR3 protein. The sample shows 750,000 to 950,000 distinct CDR3 sequences, over 35% of them seen only once. Input material: blood. The TCR sequence derives from a man between 18 and 29 years old with Graves' hyperthyroidism.

The CDR3 DNA follows: TGCGCCAGCAGCCACTCGGGACAGGGGCGGGAGCAGTACTTC. Translation: CASSHSGQGREQYF. V and J are TRBV7-3 and TRBJ2-7; 10 bases align to TRBD1. The CDR3 has 14 residues. The germline CDR1 and CDR2 sequences are SGHTA and FQGTGA.